Detailed here is one TCR beta chain. This sample stems from a study of blood T cell repertoires in COVID-19. On the study more broadly: COVID-19 samples from acute and convalescent phases originated in the United States, Italy and Spain. T cells, B-cell-depleted T cells, or PBMCs provided the cDNA or gDNA that served as material.

CDR1 and CDR2 (germline): SGHTS, YDEGEE. V lost 0 bases, J lost 5 bases, and 4 bases stayed unmatched. This CDR3 is built from 14 residues. Under the authors' procedure: Estimated nucleated cell counts came from reference gene primer amplification. Clones were sequenced by immunoSEQ multiplex PCR, and TCRdb holds only the in-frame ones, with some missing. That table is the source of V, J and clone size, and D and trimming were worked out from the DNA. The data show roughly 350,000 clones, with around 89% seen just once and approximately 4% held by the top ten. The chain joins TRBV5-8 to TRBJ1-2, with TRBD1 identical over 7 bases. Sequenced material: peripheral blood. This TCR was recovered from a woman between 50 and 59 years old with active or convalescent COVID-19. CDR3 nucleotide sequence: TGTGCCAGCAGCTTGGCGAGGACAGGATATGGCTACACCTTC. Translated, it gives CASSLARTGYGYTF.